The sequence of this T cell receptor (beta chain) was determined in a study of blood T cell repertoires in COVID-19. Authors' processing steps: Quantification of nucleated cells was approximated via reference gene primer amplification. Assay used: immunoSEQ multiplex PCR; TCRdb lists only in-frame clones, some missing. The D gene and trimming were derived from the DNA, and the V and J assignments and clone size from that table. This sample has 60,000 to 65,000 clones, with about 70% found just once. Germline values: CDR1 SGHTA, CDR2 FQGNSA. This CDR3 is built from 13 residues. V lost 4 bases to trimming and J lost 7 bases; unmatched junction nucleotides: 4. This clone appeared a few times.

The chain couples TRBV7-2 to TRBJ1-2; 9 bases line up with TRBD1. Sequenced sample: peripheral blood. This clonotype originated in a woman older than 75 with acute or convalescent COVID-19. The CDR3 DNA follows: TGTGCCAGCAGCTCCGGGACAGGGAGTGGCTACACCTTC. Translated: CASSSGTGSGYTF. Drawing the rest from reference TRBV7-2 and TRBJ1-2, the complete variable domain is GAGVSQSPSNKVTEKGKDVELRCDPISGHTALYWYRQSLGQGLEFLIYFQGNSAPDKSGLPSDRFSAERTGGSVSTLTIQRTQQEDSAVYLCASSSGTGSGYTFGSGTRLTVV.